The next 12 T cell receptor beta chains were all read from a single sample in a study of T cells after yellow fever vaccination. TCRdb redid the calling of the 5' RACE reads with MiXCR, one entry per CDR3 protein. Here the sample spans around 400,000 distinct CDR3 sequences, around 10% being singletons. The material sequenced was PBMCs, taken on the day of the first yellow fever vaccination. The receptor set was obtained from a man aged 18 to 29 who received the YFV17D yellow fever vaccine.

This rearrangement joins TRBV11-1 to TRBJ1-6, with 7 bases identical to TRBD1. V gave up 5 bases and J gave up 6 bases; unmatched junction bases: 7. CDR1 SGHAT and CDR2 FQDESV come from the germline V gene (reference sequence). This CDR3 spans 15 amino acids. The CDR3 DNA reads TGTGCCAGCAGCCAGGGACAGTCGGGTAATTCACCCCTCCACTTT. Translation: CASSQGQSGNSPLHF.

The J gene is TRBJ2-3, the V gene TRBV7-9, with TRBD2 as a possible D gene (6 bases). CDR1 is SEHNR, CDR2 FQNEAQ, per germline (reference sequence). The CDR3 consists of 12 residues. The ends were cut back, 4 bases at V and 8 bases at J, with 10 bases in the middle. As DNA, the CDR3 is TGTGCCAGCAGCTCGGGAGAGGCTACGCAGTATTTT. Amino acids: CASSSGEATQYF.

The V call is TRBV4-3, the J call TRBJ2-5, with D maybe TRBD1 (6 bases). From germline, CDR1 is LGHNA and CDR2 YSLEER. The CDR3 runs 15 residues. V was clipped by 4 bases and J by 5 bases, with 17 bases between them. The CDR3 nucleotides read TGCGCCAGCAGCCGAGTACTGGGGGCAGGGGAGACCCAGTACTTC. Its protein product is CASSRVLGAGETQYF.

The rearrangement links TRBV5-1 to TRBJ2-7, with D perhaps assigned TRBD1 or TRBD2 (5 bases each). V was pared by 4 bases and J by 2 bases, with 13 bases between. Looked up from germline, CDR1 is SGHRS and CDR2 is YFSETQ. This CDR3 comprises 14 residues. The CDR3 nucleotides read TGCGCCAGCAGCACAGGACTGGCTACCTACGAGCAGTACTTC. It specifies CASSTGLATYEQYF.

The rearrangement joins TRBV7-9 to TRBJ1-1; D is uncertain. Germline V gene sequence: CDR1 SEHNR, CDR2 FQNEAQ (reference sequence). This CDR3 spans 15 amino acids. Trimming took off 1 base at V and 0 bases at J, with 9 bases between the two ends. The CDR3, as DNA: TGTGCCAGCAGCTTAGTTTATTTAATGAACACTGAAGCTTTCTTT. It translates to CASSLVYLMNTEAFF.

The V call is TRBV5-4, the J call TRBJ1-3; D uncertain. CDR1 and CDR2 from the germline V gene are SGHNT and YYREEE (reference sequence). The CDR3 runs 15 residues. Trimming pared 1 base from V and 0 bases from J, leaving 8 bases between. The CDR3 coding sequence is TGTGCCAGCAGCTTGCTGTTAGACTCTGGAAACACCATATATTTT. Translating gives CASSLLLDSGNTIYF.

The chain employs TRBV7-2 and TRBJ2-7; 9 nucleotides line up with TRBD1. This CDR3 is built from 14 residues. Trimming cost V 5 bases and J 3 bases; bases outside gene matches: 5. Germline V gives CDR1 SGHTA, CDR2 FQGNSA. CDR3 region: CASSRDRAGYEQYF. The CDR3 nucleotides read TGTGCCAGCAGCCGGGACAGGGCAGGCTACGAGCAGTACTTC.

This clonotype was seen repeatedly, ten times or more. V is TRBV12-3 or TRBV12-4 and J is TRBJ2-1; 10 nucleotides align to TRBD2. CDR3 length: 14 residues. The trim removed 2 bases at V and 8 bases at J, leaving 3 bases unmatched. The CDR3 region is CASSLLAGEDEQFF. The CDR3 nucleotides read TGTGCCAGCAGTTTACTAGCGGGGGAGGATGAGCAGTTCTTC.

This clonotype was counted only a few times. This chain links TRBV4-1 with TRBJ1-2; D ambiguous. The germline V gene has CDR1 MGHRA and CDR2 YSYEKL. This CDR3 contains 15 residues. The germline V and J ends were trimmed by 2 bases and 1 base, with 11 bases remaining between them. The CDR3 loop reads CASSQLQKNNYGYTF. DNA of the CDR3: TGCGCCAGCAGCCAATTACAGAAGAATAACTATGGCTACACCTTC.

This clonotype was observed a handful of times. This chain joins TRBV14 and TRBJ2-2; 7 nucleotides line up with TRBD1. V lost 5 bases, J lost 1 base, and 13 bases stayed unmatched. Germline lookup yields CDR1 SGHDN and CDR2 FVKESK. The CDR3 is made up of 18 amino acids. This CDR3 is CASSRRRDRNRNTGELFF. The DNA of the CDR3 is TGTGCCAGCAGCAGACGCCGGGACAGAAATAGGAACACCGGGGAGCTGTTTTTT.

This chain links TRBV4-1 with TRBJ2-3; 7 bases match TRBD2. V shed 1 base, J shed 4 bases, and the junction held 8 bases outside the gene matches. The CDR3 is 16 amino acids. The V gene's germline CDR1 is MGHRA and CDR2 YSYEKL. CDR3 DNA: TGCGCCAGCAGCCAAGGACTAGCAGGACTGGCAGATACGCAGTATTTT. This gives the protein CASSQGLAGLADTQYF.

V usage is TRBV25-1 and J usage is TRBJ2-3; D may match TRBD1 or TRBD2 (5 bases each). CDR3 length equals 15 residues. CDR1 MGHDK and CDR2 SYGVNS come from the germline V gene. The V gene lost 6 bases and the J gene lost 3 bases, with 16 bases spanning the gap. The CDR3 sequence is CASSAPGPATDTQYF. CDR3 nucleotide sequence: TGTGCCAGCAGCGCCCCGGGACCAGCGACAGATACGCAGTATTTT.